Listed below are T cell receptor beta chains from one sample, sequenced in a study of shared clonotypes between healthy human individuals. Clones were read by immunoSEQ multiplex PCR, and TCRdb kept only the in-frame ones, dropping some. The table shows around 2.5 million clones, with 80% to 95% occurring only once. The sample comprised naive CD4+ T cells from PBMCs. These receptors were taken from a man younger than 35 in good health. Some clones in this sample may be carry-over from other donors' samples. CDR3s include the opening cysteine and the closing phenylalanine or tryptophan. The D gene is left open where the match is weak. Expanded clones are given a class, and other clones once, few, many or no size at all.

D gene: TRBD2; clone size: NA; V gene: TRBV7-3; J gene: TRBJ2-3; CDR3 DNA: TGTGCCAGTAGCGCGGGGACTAGCGGACTCACAGATACGCAGTATTTT; CDR3 protein: CASSAGTSGLTDTQYF
D gene: TRBD2; clone size: NA; V gene: TRBV11-2; J gene: TRBJ2-5; CDR3 DNA: TGTGCCAGCAGCTTTCGGGAACTAGCGGGAGTGGAGACCCAGTACTTC; CDR3 protein: CASSFRELAGVETQYF
D gene: NA; clone size: NA; V gene: TRBV6-5; J gene: TRBJ1-1; CDR3 DNA: TGTGCCAGCAGTTACTCGGGGGGCTTTGAAGCTTTCTTT; CDR3 protein: CASSYSGGFEAFF
D gene: TRBD1; clone size: NA; V gene: TRBV7-3; J gene: TRBJ1-1; CDR3 DNA: TGTGCCAGCAGCCGACAGGGGCCTACCGAAGCTTTCTTT; CDR3 protein: CASSRQGPTEAFF
D gene: NA; clone size: NA; V gene: TRBV27; J gene: TRBJ2-7; CDR3 DNA: TGTGCCAGCAGTTTGGCAGGACAGTCCTACGAGCAGTACTTC; CDR3 protein: CASSLAGQSYEQYF
D gene: TRBD1; clone size: NA; V gene: TRBV28; J gene: TRBJ1-2; CDR3 DNA: TGTGCCAGCAGTTCGCGGGACAGCTATGGCTACACCTTC; CDR3 protein: CASSSRDSYGYTF
D gene: NA; clone size: NA; V gene: TRBV4-1; J gene: TRBJ1-5; CDR3 DNA: TGCGCCAGCAGCCAAGACCAACTACGGAGGGAGCCCCAGCATTTT; CDR3 protein: CASSQDQLRREPQHF
D gene: TRBD2; clone size: NA; V gene: TRBV5-1; J gene: TRBJ2-3; CDR3 DNA: TGCGCCAGCAGCTTGACTCTAGCGGGAGGTGTAGATACGCAGTATTTT; CDR3 protein: CASSLTLAGGVDTQYF
D gene: NA; clone size: NA; V gene: TRBV28; J gene: TRBJ1-2; CDR3 DNA: TGTGCCAGCAGGCTGCCTAACTATGGCTACACCTTC; CDR3 protein: CASRLPNYGYTF
D gene: NA; clone size: NA; V gene: TRBV18; J gene: TRBJ2-2; CDR3 DNA: TGTGCCAGCTCACCAGGTCTGAACACCGGGGAGCTGTTTTTT; CDR3 protein: CASSPGLNTGELFF
D gene: TRBD1; clone size: NA; V gene: TRBV10-3; J gene: TRBJ2-7; CDR3 DNA: TGTGCCATCAGTGAGCGAATCGGCGGGCAGGGGGCCTACGAGCAGTACTTC; CDR3 protein: CAISERIGGQGAYEQYF
D gene: NA; clone size: NA; V gene: TRBV6-6; J gene: TRBJ2-2; CDR3 DNA: TGTGCCAGCACTTACACCGGACTCTCGAACACCGGGGAGCTGTTTTTT; CDR3 protein: CASTYTGLSNTGELFF
D gene: TRBD1; clone size: NA; V gene: TRBV11-2; J gene: TRBJ2-7; CDR3 DNA: TGTGCCAGCAGCTACCCGGGACAGGCTACCTACGAGCAGTACTTC; CDR3 protein: CASSYPGQATYEQYF
D gene: NA; clone size: NA; V gene: TRBV21-1; J gene: TRBJ1-5; CDR3 DNA: TGTGCCAGCAGCAACTCTTGGACAGGGCCGAGATACCAGCCCCAGCATTTT; CDR3 protein: CASSNSWTGPRYQPQHF
D gene: NA; clone size: NA; V gene: TRBV9; J gene: TRBJ1-5; CDR3 DNA: TGTGCCAGCAGCGTCTCGGGGCATAGCAATCAGCCCCAGCATTTT; CDR3 protein: CASSVSGHSNQPQHF
D gene: NA; clone size: NA; V gene: TRBV7-9; J gene: TRBJ1-2; CDR3 DNA: TGTGCCAGCAGCTTCAGGGACTATGGCTACACCTTC; CDR3 protein: CASSFRDYGYTF
D gene: TRBD1; clone size: NA; V gene: TRBV5-1; J gene: TRBJ2-1; CDR3 DNA: TGCGCCAGCAGCAAGACAGGGTCCAATGAGCAGTTCTTC; CDR3 protein: CASSKTGSNEQFF
D gene: NA; clone size: NA; V gene: TRBV6-1; J gene: TRBJ2-7; CDR3 DNA: TGTGCCAGCAGTGAGCGCTCCTACGAGCAGTACTTC; CDR3 protein: CASSERSYEQYF
D gene: NA; clone size: NA; V gene: TRBV7-3; J gene: TRBJ1-1; CDR3 DNA: TGTGCCAGCAGCTTAAGCGGGAACACTGAAGCTTTCTTT; CDR3 protein: CASSLSGNTEAFF
D gene: TRBD2; clone size: NA; V gene: TRBV5-4; J gene: TRBJ2-2; CDR3 DNA: TGTGCCAGCAGCGCCGGGACTAGCGGGAACACCGGGGAGCTGTTTTTT; CDR3 protein: CASSAGTSGNTGELFF
D gene: TRBD1; clone size: once; V gene: TRBV2; J gene: TRBJ2-2; CDR3 DNA: TGTGCCAGCAGCGGGACAGGCTACACCGGGGAGCTGTTTTTT; CDR3 protein: CASSGTGYTGELFF
D gene: TRBD1; clone size: NA; V gene: TRBV7-9; J gene: TRBJ1-5; CDR3 DNA: TGTGCCAGCAGTTCAGGGGGGGGAAGTATCCAGCCCCAGCATTTT; CDR3 protein: CASSSGGGSIQPQHF
D gene: NA; clone size: NA; V gene: TRBV5-5; J gene: TRBJ1-6; CDR3 DNA: TGTGCCAGCAGCTTGCAGGGTCTGGATTCACCCCTCCACTTT; CDR3 protein: CASSLQGLDSPLHF
D gene: NA; clone size: NA; V gene: TRBV18; J gene: TRBJ1-1; CDR3 DNA: TGTGCCAGCTCACAAGGGAGGCAGGACACTGAAGCTTTCTTT; CDR3 protein: CASSQGRQDTEAFF
D gene: TRBD1; clone size: once; V gene: TRBV29-1; J gene: TRBJ1-1; CDR3 DNA: TGCAGCGCTAGGACAGGCCCGAACACTGAAGCTTTCTTT; CDR3 protein: CSARTGPNTEAFF
D gene: NA; clone size: NA; V gene: TRBV7-8; J gene: TRBJ2-3; CDR3 DNA: TGTGCCAGCAGCTTAGGTTACAGCTCATTTACCACAGATACGCAGTATTTT; CDR3 protein: CASSLGYSSFTTDTQYF
D gene: NA; clone size: NA; V gene: TRBV14; J gene: TRBJ2-2; CDR3 DNA: TGTGCCAGCAGCCAGACCGGACCGCCGATTGGGACCGGGGAGCTGTTTTTT; CDR3 protein: CASSQTGPPIGTGELFF
D gene: TRBD1; clone size: NA; V gene: TRBV19; J gene: TRBJ1-5; CDR3 DNA: TGTGCCAGTAGTATGAGGACAGGGAGCAATCAGCCCCAGCATTTT; CDR3 protein: CASSMRTGSNQPQHF
D gene: TRBD1; clone size: NA; V gene: TRBV30; J gene: TRBJ2-3; CDR3 DNA: TGTGCCTGGCTTGACAGGGCTGATACGCAGTATTTT; CDR3 protein: CAWLDRADTQYF
D gene: TRBD2; clone size: NA; V gene: TRBV30; J gene: TRBJ2-3; CDR3 DNA: TGTGCCTGGATTAGCGGGAGCAGGGATACGCAGTATTTT; CDR3 protein: CAWISGSRDTQYF
D gene: NA; clone size: NA; V gene: TRBV5-4; J gene: TRBJ2-1; CDR3 DNA: TGTGCCAGCAGCTTGGGTAGGGGGAGGGGCTACAATGAGCAGTTCTTC; CDR3 protein: CASSLGRGRGYNEQFF
D gene: NA; clone size: NA; V gene: TRBV6-1; J gene: TRBJ2-7; CDR3 DNA: TGTGCCAGCAGTGAGGGAGCGTACGAGCAGTACTTC; CDR3 protein: CASSEGAYEQYF
D gene: NA; clone size: NA; V gene: TRBV28; J gene: TRBJ2-3; CDR3 DNA: TGTGCCAGCAGTTTATTGAGGGGGGGTATCACAGATACGCAGTATTTT; CDR3 protein: CASSLLRGGITDTQYF
D gene: NA; clone size: NA; V gene: TRBV11-2; J gene: TRBJ2-1; CDR3 DNA: TGTGCCAGCAGTCTAAGGACTGGCGGTGGTGAGCAGTTCTTC; CDR3 protein: CASSLRTGGGEQFF
D gene: NA; clone size: NA; V gene: TRBV7-9; J gene: TRBJ2-2; CDR3 DNA: TGTGCCAGCAGCCCACTTAGGGAGCTGTTTTTT; CDR3 protein: CASSPLRELFF
D gene: NA; clone size: NA; V gene: TRBV5-1; J gene: TRBJ2-6; CDR3 DNA: TGCGCCAGCAGCTACTACGTGGGGGCTGGGGCCAACGTCCTGACTTTC; CDR3 protein: CASSYYVGAGANVLTF
D gene: NA; clone size: NA; V gene: TRBV28; J gene: TRBJ1-2; CDR3 DNA: TGTGCCAGCAGCCCCGGCGGGGGGGACTATGGCTACACCTTC; CDR3 protein: CASSPGGGDYGYTF